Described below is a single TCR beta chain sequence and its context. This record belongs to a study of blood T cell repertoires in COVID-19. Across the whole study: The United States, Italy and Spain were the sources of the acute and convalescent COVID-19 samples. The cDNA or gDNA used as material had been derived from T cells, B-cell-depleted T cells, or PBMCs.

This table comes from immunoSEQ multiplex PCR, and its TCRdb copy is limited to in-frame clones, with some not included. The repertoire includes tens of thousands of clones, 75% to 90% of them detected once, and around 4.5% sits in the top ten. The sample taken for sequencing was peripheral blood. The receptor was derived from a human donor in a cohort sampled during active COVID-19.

The CDR3 sequence is CASSYPTSGKNIQYF. CDR3 nucleotides: TGTGCCAGCAGCTACCCTACTAGCGGCAAAAACATTCAGTACTTC. This sequence joins TRBV5-4 and TRBJ2-4; 8 bases agree with TRBD2. Germline lookup yields CDR1 SGHNT and CDR2 YYREEE (reference sequence). This CDR3 comprises 15 residues. Trimming cost V 3 bases and J 3 bases; bases outside gene matches: 5.